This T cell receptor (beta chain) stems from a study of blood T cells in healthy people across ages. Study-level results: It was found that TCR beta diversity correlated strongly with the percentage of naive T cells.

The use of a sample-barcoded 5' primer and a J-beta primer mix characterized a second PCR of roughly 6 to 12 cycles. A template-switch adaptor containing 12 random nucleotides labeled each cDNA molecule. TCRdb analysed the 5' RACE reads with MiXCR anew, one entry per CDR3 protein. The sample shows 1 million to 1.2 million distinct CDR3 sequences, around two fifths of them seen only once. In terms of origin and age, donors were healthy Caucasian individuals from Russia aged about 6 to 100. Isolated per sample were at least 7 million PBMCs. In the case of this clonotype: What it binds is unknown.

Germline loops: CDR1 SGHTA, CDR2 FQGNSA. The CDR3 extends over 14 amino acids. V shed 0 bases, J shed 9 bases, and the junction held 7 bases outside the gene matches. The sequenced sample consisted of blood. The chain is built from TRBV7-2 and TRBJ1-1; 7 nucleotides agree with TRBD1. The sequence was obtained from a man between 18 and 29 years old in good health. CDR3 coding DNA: TGTGCCAGCAGCTTAGCAGGGGGCGGAGGGCAAGCTTTCTTT. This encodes CASSLAGGGGQAFF.